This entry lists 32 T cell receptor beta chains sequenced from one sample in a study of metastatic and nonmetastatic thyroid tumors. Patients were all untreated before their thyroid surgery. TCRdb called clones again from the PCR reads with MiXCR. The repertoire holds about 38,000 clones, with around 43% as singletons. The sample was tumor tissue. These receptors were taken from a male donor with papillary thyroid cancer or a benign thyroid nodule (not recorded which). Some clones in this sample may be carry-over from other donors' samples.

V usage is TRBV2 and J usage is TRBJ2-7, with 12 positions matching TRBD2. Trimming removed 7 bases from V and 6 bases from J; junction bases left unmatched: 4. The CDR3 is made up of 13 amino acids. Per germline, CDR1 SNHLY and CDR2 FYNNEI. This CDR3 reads CASKGLAGLEQYF. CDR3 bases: TGTGCCAGCAAGGGACTAGCGGGCCTCGAGCAGTACTTC.

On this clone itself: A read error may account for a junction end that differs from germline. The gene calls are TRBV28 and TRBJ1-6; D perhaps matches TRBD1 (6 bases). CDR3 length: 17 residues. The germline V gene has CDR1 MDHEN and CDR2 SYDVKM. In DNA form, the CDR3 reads TGTGCCAGCAGTACCTCCGGCAGGGGATTCGGGAATTCACCCCTCTACTTT. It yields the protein CASSTSGRGFGNSPLYF.

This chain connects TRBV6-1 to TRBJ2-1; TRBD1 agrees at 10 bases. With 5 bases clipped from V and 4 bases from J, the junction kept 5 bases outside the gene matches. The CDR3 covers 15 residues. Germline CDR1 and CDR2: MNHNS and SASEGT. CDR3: CASSTPGQGYNEQFF. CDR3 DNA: TGTGCCAGCAGTACGCCGGGACAGGGGTACAATGAGCAGTTCTTC.

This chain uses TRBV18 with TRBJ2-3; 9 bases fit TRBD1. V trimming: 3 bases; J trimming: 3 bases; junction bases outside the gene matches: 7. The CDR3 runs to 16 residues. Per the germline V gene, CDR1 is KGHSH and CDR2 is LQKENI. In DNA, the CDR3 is TGTGCCAGCTCACCCGACAGGGGGGATAAGACAGATACGCAGTATTTT. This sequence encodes CASSPDRGDKTDTQYF.

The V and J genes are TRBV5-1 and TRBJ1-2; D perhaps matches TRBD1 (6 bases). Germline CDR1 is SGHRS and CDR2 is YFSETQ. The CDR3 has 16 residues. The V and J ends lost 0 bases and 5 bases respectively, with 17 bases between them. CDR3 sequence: CASSLDGGLDGYGYTF. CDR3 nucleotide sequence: TGCGCCAGCAGCTTGGATGGGGGGCTAGATGGTTATGGCTACACCTTC.

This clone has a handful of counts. Here the CDR3 reads CASSPQVRVPNTGELFF. CDR3 bases: TGTGCCAGCAGCCCCCAAGTCAGGGTCCCGAACACCGGGGAGCTGTTTTTT. The V call is TRBV11-2, the J call TRBJ2-2, with D perhaps TRBD1 (5 bases). Germline V gene lookup returns CDR1 SGHAT and CDR2 FQNNGV. This CDR3 has 17 residues. The V end was cut by 5 bases, the J end by 0 bases, with 16 bases between.

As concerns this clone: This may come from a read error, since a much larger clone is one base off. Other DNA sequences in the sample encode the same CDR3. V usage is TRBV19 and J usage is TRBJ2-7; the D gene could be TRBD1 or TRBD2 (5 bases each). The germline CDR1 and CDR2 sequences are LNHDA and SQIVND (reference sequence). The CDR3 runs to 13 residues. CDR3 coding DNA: TGTGCCAGTAGCCCGGGACGCCACGGCGAGCAATACTTC. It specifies CASSPGRHGEQYF.

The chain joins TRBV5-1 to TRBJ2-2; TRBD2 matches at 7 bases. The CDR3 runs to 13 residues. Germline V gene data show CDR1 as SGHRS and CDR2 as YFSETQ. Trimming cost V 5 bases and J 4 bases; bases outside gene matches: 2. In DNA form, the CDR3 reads TGCGCCAGCAGGCCGGGAGGCACCGGGGAGCTGTTTTTT. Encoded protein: CASRPGGTGELFF.

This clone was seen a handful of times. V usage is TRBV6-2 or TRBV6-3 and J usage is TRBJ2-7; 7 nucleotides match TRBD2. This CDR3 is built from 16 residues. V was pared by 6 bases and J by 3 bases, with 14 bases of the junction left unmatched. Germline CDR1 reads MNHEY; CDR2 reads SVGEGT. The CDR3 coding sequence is TGTGCCAGCAGGGAGAGTTCGGGAGGTAGTTACTACGAGCAGTACTTC. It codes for CASRESSGGSYYEQYF.

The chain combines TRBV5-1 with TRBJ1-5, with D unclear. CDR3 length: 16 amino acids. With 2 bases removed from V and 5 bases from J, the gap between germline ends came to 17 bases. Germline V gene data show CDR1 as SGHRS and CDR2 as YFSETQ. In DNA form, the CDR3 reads TGCGCCAGCAGCTTTATCGGTCCATTTTCCTATCAGCCCCAGCATTTT. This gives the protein CASSFIGPFSYQPQHF.

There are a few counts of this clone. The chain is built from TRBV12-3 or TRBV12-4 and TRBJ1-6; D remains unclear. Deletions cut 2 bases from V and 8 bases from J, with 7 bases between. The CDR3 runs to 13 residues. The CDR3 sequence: CASSLNEDSPLHF. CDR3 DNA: TGTGCCAGCAGTTTAAATGAAGATTCACCCCTCCACTTT.

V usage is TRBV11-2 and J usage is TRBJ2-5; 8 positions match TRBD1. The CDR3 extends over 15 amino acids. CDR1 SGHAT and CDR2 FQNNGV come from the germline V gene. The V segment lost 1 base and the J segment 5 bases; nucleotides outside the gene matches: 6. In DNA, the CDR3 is TGTGCCAGCAGCTTAGGGTGGACAGGGAAGGAGACCCAGTACTTC. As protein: CASSLGWTGKETQYF.

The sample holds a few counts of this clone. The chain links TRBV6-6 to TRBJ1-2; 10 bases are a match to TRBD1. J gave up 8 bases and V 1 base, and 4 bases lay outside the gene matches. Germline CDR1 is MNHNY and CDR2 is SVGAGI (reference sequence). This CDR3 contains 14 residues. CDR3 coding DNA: TGTGCCAGCAGTTACTTAGACAGGGGGCTAGGCTACACCTTC. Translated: CASSYLDRGLGYTF.

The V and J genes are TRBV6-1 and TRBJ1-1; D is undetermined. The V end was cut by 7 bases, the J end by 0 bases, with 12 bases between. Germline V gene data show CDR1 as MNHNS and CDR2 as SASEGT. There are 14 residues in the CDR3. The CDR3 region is CASNGNTVNTEAFF. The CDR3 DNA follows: TGTGCCAGCAACGGAAATACAGTGAACACTGAAGCTTTCTTT.

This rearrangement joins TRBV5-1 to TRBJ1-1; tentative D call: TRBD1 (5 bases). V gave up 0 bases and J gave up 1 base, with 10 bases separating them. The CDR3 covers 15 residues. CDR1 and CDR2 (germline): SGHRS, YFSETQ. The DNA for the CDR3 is TGCGCCAGCAGCTTGGCCCCGACAGAGAACACTGAAGCTTTCTTT. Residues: CASSLAPTENTEAFF. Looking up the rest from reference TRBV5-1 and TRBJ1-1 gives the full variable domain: KAGVTQTPRYLIKTRGQQVTLSCSPISGHRSVSWYQQTPGQGLQFLFEYFSETQRNKGNFPGRFSGRQFSNSRSEMNVSTLELGDSALYLCASSLAPTENTEAFFGQGTRLTVV.

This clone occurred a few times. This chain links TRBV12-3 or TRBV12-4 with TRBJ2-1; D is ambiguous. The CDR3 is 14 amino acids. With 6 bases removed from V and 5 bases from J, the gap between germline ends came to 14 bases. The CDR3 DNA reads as TGTGCCAGCAGCATTAGCCTGGGGAACAATGAGCAGTTCTTC. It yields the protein CASSISLGNNEQFF.

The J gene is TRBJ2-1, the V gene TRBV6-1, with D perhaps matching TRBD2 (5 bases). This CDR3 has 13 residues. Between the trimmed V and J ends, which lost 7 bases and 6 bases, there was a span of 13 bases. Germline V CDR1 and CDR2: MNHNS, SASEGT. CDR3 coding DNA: TGTGCCAGCACCGGGAACCTCGGCAATGAGCAGTTCTTC. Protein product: CASTGNLGNEQFF.

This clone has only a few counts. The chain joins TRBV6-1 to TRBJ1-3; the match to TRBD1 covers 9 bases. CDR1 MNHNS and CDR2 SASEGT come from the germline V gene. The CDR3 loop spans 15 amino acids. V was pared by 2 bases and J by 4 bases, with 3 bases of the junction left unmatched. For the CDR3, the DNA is TGTGCCAGCAGTGAATCCACAGGGGGCGGAAACACCATATATTTT. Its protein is CASSESTGGGNTIYF.

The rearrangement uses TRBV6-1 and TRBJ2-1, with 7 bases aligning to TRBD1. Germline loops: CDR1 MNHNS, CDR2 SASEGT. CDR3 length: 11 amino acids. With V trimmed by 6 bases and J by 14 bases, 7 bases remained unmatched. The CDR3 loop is CASSRTGGEFF. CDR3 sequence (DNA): TGTGCCAGCAGCAGGACAGGCGGCGAGTTCTTC.

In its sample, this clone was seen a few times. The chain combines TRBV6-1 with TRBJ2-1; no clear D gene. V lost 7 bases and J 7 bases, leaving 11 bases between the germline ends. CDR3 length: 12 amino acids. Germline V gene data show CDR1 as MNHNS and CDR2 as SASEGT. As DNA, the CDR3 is TGTGCCAGCAAAGGGTACCCAAATGAGCAGTTCTTC. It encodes CASKGYPNEQFF.

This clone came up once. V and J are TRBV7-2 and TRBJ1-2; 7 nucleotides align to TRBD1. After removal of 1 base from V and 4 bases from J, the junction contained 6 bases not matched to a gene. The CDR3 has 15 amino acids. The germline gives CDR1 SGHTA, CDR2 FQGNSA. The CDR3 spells CASSLGAGGVYGYTF. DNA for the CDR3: TGTGCCAGCAGCTTAGGAGCAGGGGGTGTCTATGGCTACACCTTC. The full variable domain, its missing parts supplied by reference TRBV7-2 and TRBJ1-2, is GAGVSQSPSNKVTEKGKDVELRCDPISGHTALYWYRQSLGQGLEFLIYFQGNSAPDKSGLPSDRFSAERTGGSVSTLTIQRTQQEDSAVYLCASSLGAGGVYGYTFGSGTRLTVV.

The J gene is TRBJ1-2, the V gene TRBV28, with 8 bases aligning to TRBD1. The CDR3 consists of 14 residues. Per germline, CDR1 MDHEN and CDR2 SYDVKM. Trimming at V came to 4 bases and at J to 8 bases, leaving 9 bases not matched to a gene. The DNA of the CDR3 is TGTGCCAGCAGTTCCCCATCGACAGGGGCGGGCTACACCTTC. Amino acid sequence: CASSSPSTGAGYTF.

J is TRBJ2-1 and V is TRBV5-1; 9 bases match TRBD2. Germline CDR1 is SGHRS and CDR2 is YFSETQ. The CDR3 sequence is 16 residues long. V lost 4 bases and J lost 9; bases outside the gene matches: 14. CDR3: CASSPDLAGKSGEQFF. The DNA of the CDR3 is TGCGCCAGCAGCCCAGACCTAGCGGGAAAGTCGGGTGAGCAGTTCTTC. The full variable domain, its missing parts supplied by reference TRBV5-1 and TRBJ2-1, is KAGVTQTPRYLIKTRGQQVTLSCSPISGHRSVSWYQQTPGQGLQFLFEYFSETQRNKGNFPGRFSGRQFSNSRSEMNVSTLELGDSALYLCASSPDLAGKSGEQFFGPGTRLTVL.

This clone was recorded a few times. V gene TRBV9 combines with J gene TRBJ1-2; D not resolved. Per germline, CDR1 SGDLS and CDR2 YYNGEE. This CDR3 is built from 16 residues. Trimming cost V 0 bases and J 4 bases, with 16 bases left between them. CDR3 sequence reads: CASSVDALPSPYGYTF. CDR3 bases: TGTGCCAGCAGCGTAGACGCCTTGCCTTCCCCCTATGGCTACACCTTC.

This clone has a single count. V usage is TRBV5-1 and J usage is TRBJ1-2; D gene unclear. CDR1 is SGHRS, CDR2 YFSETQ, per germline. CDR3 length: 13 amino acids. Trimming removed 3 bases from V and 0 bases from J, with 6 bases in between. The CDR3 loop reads CASSSGTNYGYTF. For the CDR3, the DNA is TGCGCCAGCAGCTCCGGGACTAACTATGGCTACACCTTC.

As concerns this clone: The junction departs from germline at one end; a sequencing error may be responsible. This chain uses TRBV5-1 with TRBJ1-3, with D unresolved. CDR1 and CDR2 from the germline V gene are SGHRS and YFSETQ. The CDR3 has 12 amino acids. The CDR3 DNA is TGCGCTAGCAGTGGCTCTGGAAACACCATATATTTT. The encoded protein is CASSGSGNTIYF.

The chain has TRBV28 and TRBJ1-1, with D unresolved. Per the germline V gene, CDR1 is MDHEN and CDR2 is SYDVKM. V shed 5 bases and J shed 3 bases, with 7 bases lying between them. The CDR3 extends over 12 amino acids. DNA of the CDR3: TGTGCCAGCAGTGAGTCGTACACTGAAGCTTTCTTT. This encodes CASSESYTEAFF.

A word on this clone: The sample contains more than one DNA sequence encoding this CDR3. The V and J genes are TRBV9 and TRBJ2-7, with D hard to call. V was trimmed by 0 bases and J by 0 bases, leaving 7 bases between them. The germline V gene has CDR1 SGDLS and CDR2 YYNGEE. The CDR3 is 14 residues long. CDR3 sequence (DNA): TGTGCCAGCAGCGTAGGGTCGGACTCCTACGAGCAGTACTTC. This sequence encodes CASSVGSDSYEQYF. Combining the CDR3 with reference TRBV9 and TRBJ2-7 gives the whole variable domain DSGVTQTPKHLITATGQRVTLRCSPRSGDLSVYWYQQSLDQGLQFLIQYYNGEERAKGNILERFSAQQFPDLHSELNLSSLELGDSALYFCASSVGSDSYEQYFGPGTRLTVT.

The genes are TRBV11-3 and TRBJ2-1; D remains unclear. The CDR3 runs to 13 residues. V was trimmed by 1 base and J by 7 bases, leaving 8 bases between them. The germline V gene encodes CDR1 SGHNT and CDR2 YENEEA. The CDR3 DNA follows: TGTGCCAGCAGCTTAGGGGTTTTAAATGAGCAGTTCTTC. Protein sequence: CASSLGVLNEQFF. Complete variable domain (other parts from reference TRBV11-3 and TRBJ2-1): EAGVVQSPRYKIIEKKQPVAFWCNPISGHNTLYWYLQNLGQGPELLIRYENEEAVDDSQLPKDRFSAERLKGVDSTLKIQPAELGDSAVYLCASSLGVLNEQFFGPGTRLTVL.

The DNA of the CDR3 is TGTGCCAGCAGAGCTAATCAGCCCCAGCATTTT. It specifies CASRANQPQHF. This chain joins TRBV6-1 and TRBJ1-5, with D unclear. The CDR3 consists of 11 residues. The ends were cut back, 6 bases at V and 4 bases at J, with 4 bases in the middle. Germline CDR1 reads MNHNS; CDR2 reads SASEGT.

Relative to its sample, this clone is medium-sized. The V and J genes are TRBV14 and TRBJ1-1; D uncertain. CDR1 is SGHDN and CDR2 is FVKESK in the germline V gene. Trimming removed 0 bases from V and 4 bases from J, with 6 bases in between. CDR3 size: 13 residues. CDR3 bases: TGTGCCAGCAGCCAAGAACAGTTCACTGAAGCTTTCTTT. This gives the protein CASSQEQFTEAFF.

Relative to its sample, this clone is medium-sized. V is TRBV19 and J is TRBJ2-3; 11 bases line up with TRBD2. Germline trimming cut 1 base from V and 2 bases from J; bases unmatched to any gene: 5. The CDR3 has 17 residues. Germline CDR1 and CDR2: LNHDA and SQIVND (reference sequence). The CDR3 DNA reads TGTGCCAGTAGTATAGGTCCTAGCGGGAGGTTCACAGATACGCAGTATTTT. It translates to CASSIGPSGRFTDTQYF.